The present T cell receptor beta chain was sequenced within a study of T cell changes during pregnancy in multiple sclerosis. This CDR3 spans 15 amino acids. In germline, CDR1 is SGHDN, CDR2 FVKESK. V gave up 4 bases and J gave up 3 bases; unmatched junction bases: 6. Sequencing used immunoSEQ multiplex PCR; TCRdb keeps in-frame clones, though not all of them. The sample lists 35,000 to 40,000 clones, 88% occurring once. This TCR was sampled from a female donor with multiple sclerosis, enrolled in a pregnancy study. The chain combines TRBV14 with TRBJ1-1; TRBD1 aligns across 9 bases. Source: CD4+ T cells from peripheral blood mononuclear cells, taken before pregnancy. The CDR3 coding sequence is TGTGCCAGCAGCCCATACCGGGACAGGGACACTGAAGCTTTCTTT. It translates to CASSPYRDRDTEAFF. Based on the CDR3 plus reference TRBV14 and TRBJ1-1, the full variable domain is EAGVTQFPSHSVIEKGQTVTLRCDPISGHDNLYWYRRVMGKEIKFLLHFVKESKQDESGMPNNRFLAERTGGTYSTLKVQPAELEDSGVYFCASSPYRDRDTEAFFGQGTRLTVV.